One T cell receptor (beta chain) is described in this entry. Its antigen is not known. This entry belongs to a study of T cell responses to AZD1222 COVID-19 vaccine. This CDR3 spans 14 amino acids. Trimming shortened V by 2 bases and J by 4 bases, and 11 bases separated the two germline ends. CDR1 is WSHSY and CDR2 is SAAADI in the germline V gene. Pooling of second doses given at about 4 or about 12 weeks was done. The repertoire was sequenced with immunoSEQ multiplex PCR; TCRdb's copy has only in-frame clones and lacks some. The sample holds about 150,000 clones; about nine tenths are singletons and the top ten take 3% to 3.5%. Study conclusions and caveats: At study baseline, merely roughly 6 AZD1222 recipients were seropositive.

The chain joins TRBV10-2 to TRBJ2-5; unclear D gene. The sequence came from an adult who received the AZD1222 COVID-19 vaccine. Sequencing used peripheral blood, obtained 28 days after the second AZD1222 dose. The CDR3 nucleotides read TGCGCCAGCAGTGAGAGGCCCAGGAGAGAGACCCAGTACTTC. It is translated as CASSERPRRETQYF.